A selection of T cell receptor beta chains follows, all from one sample in a study of early T cells in non-severe SARS-CoV-2 infection. TCRdb fed the 5' RACE reads into MiXCR, producing one record per CDR3 protein. Of under 85,000 distinct CDR3 sequences listed, roughly 13% are singletons. Material: whole blood. All receptors come from an adult who was a healthcare worker with PCR-confirmed SARS-CoV-2 infection or an uninfected control (not recorded which). Both conserved end residues are part of each CDR3. Fields, in order: J gene, D gene, clone size, V gene, CDR3 protein, CDR3 DNA. The D gene is left open where the match is weak. Size is omitted from some rows. Given values are once, few, many or a class for expanded clones.

TRBJ2-3	-	-	TRBV11-2	CASSPPGGLSTDTQYF	TGTGCCAGCAGCCCCCCTGGGGGGTTAAGCACAGATACGCAGTATTTT
TRBJ2-3	-	many	TRBV20-1	CSARDMDSDTQYF	TGCAGTGCTAGAGATATGGATTCGGATACGCAGTATTTT
TRBJ1-5	TRBD1	many	TRBV30	CAWTTGGFQPQHF	TGTGCCTGGACCACAGGGGGCTTTCAGCCCCAGCATTTT
TRBJ2-3	-	many	TRBV18	CASSPPSGTQYF	TGTGCCAGCTCACCACCTTCCGGTACGCAGTATTTT
TRBJ1-2	-	few	TRBV9	CASSVRAGVDGYTF	TGTGCCAGCAGCGTTCGGGCAGGGGTGGATGGCTACACCTTC
TRBJ2-1	TRBD2	-	TRBV27	CASSDASGRASNNEQFF	TGTGCCAGCAGTGACGCTAGCGGGAGGGCCTCTAACAATGAGCAGTTCTTC
TRBJ2-1	-	-	TRBV6-6	CASSSGLLTYNEQFF	TGTGCCAGCAGTTCAGGGCTCTTGACCTACAATGAGCAGTTCTTC
TRBJ1-3	-	few	TRBV5-1	CASSTAGSSGNTIYF	TGCGCCAGCAGCACGGCGGGGAGCTCTGGAAACACCATATATTTT
TRBJ1-1	TRBD1	many	TRBV6-5	CASRGQGAGDTEAFF	TGTGCCAGCAGGGGACAGGGGGCCGGTGACACTGAAGCTTTCTTT
TRBJ1-5	TRBD1	-	TRBV5-3	CARSRPGQGDQPQHF	TGTGCCAGAAGCCGTCCCGGACAGGGAGATCAGCCCCAGCATTTT
TRBJ1-4	-	many	TRBV18	CASSPEMAATNEKLFF	TGTGCCAGCTCACCAGAGATGGCTGCAACTAATGAAAAACTGTTTTTT
TRBJ1-1	-	-	TRBV20-1	CSARGLMNTEAFF	TGCAGTGCTAGAGGCCTCATGAACACTGAAGCTTTCTTT
TRBJ2-7	-	few	TRBV6-1	CASSVAGQATSYEQYF	TGTGCCAGCAGTGTAGCAGGGCAGGCTACCTCCTACGAGCAGTACTTC
TRBJ2-5	-	few	TRBV28	CASSRRRETQYF	TGTGCCAGCAGCAGGCGCCGAGAGACCCAGTACTTC
TRBJ1-1	-	few	TRBV6-2/TRBV6-3	CASNEWGRNTEAFF	TGTGCCAGCAATGAATGGGGGCGTAACACTGAAGCTTTCTTT
TRBJ2-7	TRBD2	many	TRBV6-2/TRBV6-3	CASSYSFAGGPGEQYF	TGTGCCAGCAGTTACTCGTTCGCGGGAGGGCCGGGGGAGCAGTACTTC
TRBJ1-1	TRBD1	many	TRBV7-2	CASSPGGEAFF	TGTGCCAGCAGCCCAGGGGGTGAAGCTTTCTTT
TRBJ2-1	TRBD1	many	TRBV6-1	CASSEAGTGGYEQFF	TGTGCCAGCAGTGAAGCCGGGACAGGGGGTTATGAGCAGTTCTTC
TRBJ1-6	-	many	TRBV6-5	CASSRGTVTSSYNSPLHF	TGTGCCAGCAGTCGCGGGACGGTAACCAGCTCCTATAATTCACCCCTCCATTTT
TRBJ2-1	-	few	TRBV7-9	CASSLVSDNEQFF	TGTGCCAGCAGCTTAGTCTCCGACAATGAGCAGTTCTTC
TRBJ1-3	-	few	TRBV9	CASSVGLPGVGNTIYF	TGTGCCAGCAGCGTAGGGCTTCCAGGAGTTGGAAACACCATATATTTT
TRBJ2-2	TRBD2	few	TRBV6-5	CASSLYSGSHGELFF	TGTGCCAGCAGTCTTTATAGCGGGTCCCACGGGGAGCTGTTTTTT
TRBJ1-2	-	-	TRBV28	CASTPTVGSGYTF	TGTGCCAGCACCCCGACGGTGGGGTCTGGCTACACCTTC
TRBJ2-7	-	-	TRBV12-3/TRBV12-4	CASSLSLRPYEQYF	TGTGCCAGCAGTTTGTCCCTGAGACCCTACGAGCAGTACTTC
TRBJ1-5	-	many	TRBV19	CASKARASNQPQHF	TGTGCCAGTAAGGCGAGGGCGAGCAATCAGCCCCAGCATTTT
TRBJ1-1	TRBD1	many	TRBV20-1	CSARVWDRVTEAFF	TGCAGTGCTAGAGTGTGGGACAGGGTGACTGAAGCTTTCTTT
TRBJ2-1	-	-	TRBV30	CAWSVGLEQFF	TGTGCCTGGAGTGTGGGCCTAGAGCAGTTCTTC
TRBJ2-1	-	-	TRBV20-1	CSARAQTPDEQFF	TGCAGTGCTAGAGCCCAGACACCGGATGAGCAGTTCTTC
TRBJ1-2	-	many	TRBV4-3	CASSQEPRRDYGYTF	TGCGCCAGCAGCCAAGAGCCGCGACGAGACTATGGCTACACCTTC
TRBJ2-1	-	many	TRBV12-3/TRBV12-4	CASTVRSLVVNEQFF	TGTGCCAGCACCGTCCGGTCACTAGTGGTTAATGAGCAGTTCTTC
TRBJ2-7	-	-	TRBV29-1	CSVGPGDGYEQYF	TGCAGCGTTGGCCCGGGAGACGGCTACGAGCAGTACTTC
TRBJ1-2	-	-	TRBV27	CASSLSPPGAVGYTF	TGTGCCAGCAGTTTATCCCCGCCAGGGGCGGTGGGCTACACCTTC
TRBJ2-7	-	-	TRBV30	CACYSGGSYEQYF	TGTGCCTGCTACTCAGGGGGGAGCTACGAGCAGTACTTC
TRBJ2-3	-	many	TRBV6-2/TRBV6-3	CASSPTTDTQYF	TGTGCCAGCAGCCCGACCACAGATACGCAGTATTTT
TRBJ2-2	-	few	TRBV11-2	CASSRTSGELFF	TGTGCCAGCAGCCGGACGTCCGGGGAGCTGTTTTTT
TRBJ2-1	-	few	TRBV11-2	CASSPLNEQFF	TGTGCCAGCAGCCCACTCAATGAGCAGTTCTTC
TRBJ2-3	TRBD2	few	TRBV28	CASSFPRLAGGTDTQYF	TGTGCCAGCAGTTTTCCCCGACTAGCGGGAGGCACAGATACGCAGTATTTT
TRBJ1-5	-	many	TRBV7-2	CASSRPGPDQPQHF	TGTGCCAGCAGCCGGCCGGGACCGGATCAGCCCCAGCATTTT
TRBJ2-3	-	many	TRBV20-1	CSAMVFSSTDTQYF	TGCAGTGCTATGGTTTTTTCTAGCACAGATACGCAGTATTTT
TRBJ1-1	-	many	TRBV6-6	CASSPPLKNTEAFF	TGTGCCAGCAGTCCCCCCCTGAAGAACACTGAAGCTTTCTTT
TRBJ2-1	-	-	TRBV15	CATSRDYLELNEQFF	TGTGCCACCAGCAGAGACTACCTAGAACTCAATGAGCAGTTCTTC
TRBJ2-5	-	-	TRBV12-3/TRBV12-4	CASSFRTSPETQYF	TGTGCCAGCAGTTTCCGGACCTCCCCAGAGACCCAGTACTTC
TRBJ2-3	TRBD2	many	TRBV6-4	CASSPDGTSGWDTQYF	TGTGCCAGCAGTCCGGATGGGACTAGCGGGTGGGATACGCAGTATTTT
TRBJ1-2	-	-	TRBV15	CATGQAGYGYTF	TGTGCCACTGGCCAGGCGGGCTATGGCTACACCTTC
TRBJ1-1	TRBD1	many	TRBV12-3/TRBV12-4	CASSLGQGLEAFF	TGTGCCAGCAGTTTAGGACAGGGTTTAGAAGCTTTCTTT
TRBJ1-1	-	few	TRBV20-1	CSANRGPNTEAFF	TGCAGTGCCAATAGGGGTCCTAACACTGAAGCTTTCTTT
TRBJ2-3	-	few	TRBV7-9	CASSLALLLVVTDTQYF	TGTGCCAGCAGCTTAGCGTTACTACTAGTTGTGACAGATACGCAGTATTTT
TRBJ1-2	TRBD1	many	TRBV25-1	CASSEYSEQGYGYTF	TGTGCCAGCAGTGAATATTCAGAACAGGGGTATGGCTACACCTTC
TRBJ1-1	-	-	TRBV12-3/TRBV12-4	CASSLRQDNTEAFF	TGTGCCAGCAGTTTACGACAGGATAACACTGAAGCTTTCTTT
TRBJ1-5	-	-	TRBV20-1	CSASAGDQPQHF	TGCAGTGCCAGTGCTGGGGACCAGCCCCAGCATTTT
TRBJ2-1	-	many	TRBV27	CASSLSLPSRFYNEQFF	TGTGCCAGCAGTTTATCTCTCCCCTCTCGATTCTACAATGAGCAGTTCTTC
TRBJ2-6	TRBD1	-	TRBV28	CASSPGQGVSGANVLTF	TGTGCCAGCAGTCCGGGACAGGGCGTCTCTGGGGCCAACGTCCTGACTTTC
TRBJ1-1	TRBD1	-	TRBV27	CASSFARGRDTEAFF	TGTGCCAGCAGTTTTGCCAGGGGGCGCGACACTGAAGCTTTCTTT
TRBJ1-1	-	many	TRBV7-2	CASSLGRGMNTEAFF	TGTGCCAGCAGCTTGGGGCGCGGGATGAACACTGAAGCTTTCTTT
TRBJ2-7	-	-	TRBV5-4	CASSGGQAYEQYF	TGTGCCAGCAGCGGGGGGCAGGCCTACGAGCAGTACTTC
TRBJ1-2	-	-	TRBV12-3/TRBV12-4	CASGRTYGYTF	TGTGCCAGCGGACGGACTTATGGCTACACCTTC
TRBJ1-5	TRBD1	few	TRBV28	CASSFGQGPNQPQHF	TGTGCCAGCAGTTTTGGACAGGGGCCCAATCAGCCCCAGCATTTT